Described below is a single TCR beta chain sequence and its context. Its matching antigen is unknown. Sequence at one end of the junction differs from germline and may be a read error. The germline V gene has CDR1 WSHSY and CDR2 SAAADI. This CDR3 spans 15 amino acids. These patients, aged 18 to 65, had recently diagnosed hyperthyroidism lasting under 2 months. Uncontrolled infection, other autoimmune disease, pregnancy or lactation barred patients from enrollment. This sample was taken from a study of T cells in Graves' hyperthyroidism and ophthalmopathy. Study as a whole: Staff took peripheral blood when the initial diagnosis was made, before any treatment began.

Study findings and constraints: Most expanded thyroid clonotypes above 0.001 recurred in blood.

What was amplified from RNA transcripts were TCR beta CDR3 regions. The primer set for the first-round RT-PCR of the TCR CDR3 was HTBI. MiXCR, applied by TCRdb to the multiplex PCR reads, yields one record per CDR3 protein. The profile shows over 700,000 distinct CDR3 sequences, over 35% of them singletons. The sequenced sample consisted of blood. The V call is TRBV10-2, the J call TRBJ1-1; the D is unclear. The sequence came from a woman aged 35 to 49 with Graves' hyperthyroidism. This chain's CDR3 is CASSFSVFVDTEAFF. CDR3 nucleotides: TGTGCCAGCAGTTTTTCGGTATTTGTCGATACTGAAGCTTTCTTT.